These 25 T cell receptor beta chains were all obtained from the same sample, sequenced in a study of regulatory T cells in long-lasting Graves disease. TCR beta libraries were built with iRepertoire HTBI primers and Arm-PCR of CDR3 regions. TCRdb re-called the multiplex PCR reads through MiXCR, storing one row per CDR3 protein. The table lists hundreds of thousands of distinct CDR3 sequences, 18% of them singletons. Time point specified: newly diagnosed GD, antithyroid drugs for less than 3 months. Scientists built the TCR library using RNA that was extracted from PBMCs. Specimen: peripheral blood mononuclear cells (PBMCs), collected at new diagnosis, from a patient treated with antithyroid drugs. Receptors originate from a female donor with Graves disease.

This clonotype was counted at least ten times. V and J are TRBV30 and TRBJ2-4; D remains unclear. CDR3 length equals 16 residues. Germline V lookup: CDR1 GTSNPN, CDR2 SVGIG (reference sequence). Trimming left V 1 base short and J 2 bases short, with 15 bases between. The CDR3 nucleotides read TGTGCCTGGAGTGGTCATCTAAGCAGGTCCAAAAACATTCAGTACTTC. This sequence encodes CAWSGHLSRSKNIQYF.

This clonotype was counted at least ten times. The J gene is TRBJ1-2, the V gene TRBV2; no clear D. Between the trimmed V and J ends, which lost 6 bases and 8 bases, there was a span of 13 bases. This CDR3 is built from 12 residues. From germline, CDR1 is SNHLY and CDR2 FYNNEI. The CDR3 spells CASSPGPRGYTF. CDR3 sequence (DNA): TGTGCCAGCAGCCCCGGGCCCCGGGGCTACACCTTC.

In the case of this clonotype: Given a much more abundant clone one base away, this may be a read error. The CDR3: CSADTGGDEQYF. The DNA of the CDR3 is TGCAGTGCTGATACGGGAGGGGATGAGCAGTACTTC. This chain connects TRBV20-1 to TRBJ2-5, with 8 bases aligning to TRBD2. This CDR3 has 12 residues. With V trimmed by 5 bases and J by 11 bases, 10 bases remained unmatched. Germline V gene data show CDR1 as DFQATT and CDR2 as SNEGSKA (reference sequence).

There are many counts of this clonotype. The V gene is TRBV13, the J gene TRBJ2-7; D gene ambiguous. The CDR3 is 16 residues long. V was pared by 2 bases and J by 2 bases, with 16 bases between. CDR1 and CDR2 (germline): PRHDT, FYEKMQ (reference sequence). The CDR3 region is CASSLRASSRPYEQYF. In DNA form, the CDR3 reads TGTGCCAGCAGCTTAAGGGCCTCGAGTAGGCCCTACGAGCAGTACTTC.

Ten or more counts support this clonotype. In nucleotides, the CDR3 is TGTGCCTGGAGTAAGGGGTCAGGGACTGAAGCTTTCTTT. The encoded protein is CAWSKGSGTEAFF. The V gene is TRBV30, the J gene TRBJ1-1; a possible D gene is TRBD1 (5 bases). Germline V gene data show CDR1 as GTSNPN and CDR2 as SVGIG (reference sequence). The CDR3 length is 13 residues. V lost 2 bases to trimming and J lost 5 bases, with 12 bases between them.

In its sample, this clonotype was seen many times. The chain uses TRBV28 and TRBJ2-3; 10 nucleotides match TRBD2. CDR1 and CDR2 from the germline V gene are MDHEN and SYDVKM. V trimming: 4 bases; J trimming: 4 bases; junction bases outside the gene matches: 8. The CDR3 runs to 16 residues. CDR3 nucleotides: TGTGCCAGCAGTTCGCCCAGCGGGAGGGCCGCAGATACGCAGTATTTT. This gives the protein CASSSPSGRAADTQYF.

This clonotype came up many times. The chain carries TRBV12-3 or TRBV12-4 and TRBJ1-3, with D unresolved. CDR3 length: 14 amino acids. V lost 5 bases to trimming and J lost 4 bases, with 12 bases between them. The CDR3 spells CASSLTGRGNTIYF. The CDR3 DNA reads TGTGCCAGCAGTCTCACGGGCCGGGGAAACACCATATATTTT.

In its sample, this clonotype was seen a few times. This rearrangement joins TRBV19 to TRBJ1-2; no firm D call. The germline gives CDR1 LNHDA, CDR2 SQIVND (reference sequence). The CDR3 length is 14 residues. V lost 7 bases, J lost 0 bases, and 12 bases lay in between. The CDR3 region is CASNILGANYGYTF. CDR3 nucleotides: TGTGCCAGTAACATACTGGGAGCTAACTATGGCTACACCTTC.

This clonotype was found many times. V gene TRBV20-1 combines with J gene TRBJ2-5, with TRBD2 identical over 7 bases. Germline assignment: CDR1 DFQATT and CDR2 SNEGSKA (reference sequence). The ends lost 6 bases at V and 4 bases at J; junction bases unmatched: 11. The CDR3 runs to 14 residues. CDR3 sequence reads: CSASGTTLGETQYF. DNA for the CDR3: TGCAGTGCATCCGGGACTACTCTCGGAGAGACCCAGTACTTC.

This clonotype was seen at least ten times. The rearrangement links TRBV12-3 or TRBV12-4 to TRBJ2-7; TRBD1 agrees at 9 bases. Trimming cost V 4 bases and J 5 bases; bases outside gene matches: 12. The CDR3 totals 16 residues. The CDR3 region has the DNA TGTGCCAGCAGTTCGTCGGCGTTGACAGGGGGAGACGAGCAGTACTTC. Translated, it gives CASSSSALTGGDEQYF.

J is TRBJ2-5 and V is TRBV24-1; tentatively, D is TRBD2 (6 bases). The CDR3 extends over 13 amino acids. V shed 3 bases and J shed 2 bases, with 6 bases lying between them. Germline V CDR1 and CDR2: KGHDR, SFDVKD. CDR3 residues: CATSDGGQETQYF. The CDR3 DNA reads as TGTGCCACCAGTGATGGGGGGCAAGAGACCCAGTACTTC.

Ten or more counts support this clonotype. The CDR3, as DNA: TGTGCCAGCAGCTCAGACTCGTCCCCGTGGCAGCCCCAGCATTTT. Protein sequence: CASSSDSSPWQPQHF. The chain couples TRBV7-2 to TRBJ1-5; D gene unclear. CDR1 is SGHTA and CDR2 is FQGNSA in the germline V gene. V gave up 4 bases and J gave up 7 bases, with 17 bases separating them. The CDR3 spans 15 residues. Full variable domain (outside the CDR3, taken from reference TRBV7-2 and TRBJ1-5): GAGVSQSPSNKVTEKGKDVELRCDPISGHTALYWYRQSLGQGLEFLIYFQGNSAPDKSGLPSDRFSAERTGGSVSTLTIQRTQQEDSAVYLCASSSDSSPWQPQHFGDGTRLSIL.

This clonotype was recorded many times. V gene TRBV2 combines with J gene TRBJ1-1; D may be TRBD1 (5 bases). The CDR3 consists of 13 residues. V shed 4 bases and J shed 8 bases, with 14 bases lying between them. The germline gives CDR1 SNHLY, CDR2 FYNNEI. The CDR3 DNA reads TGTGCCAGCAGTGGAGCAGGGTTAGTAGAAGCTTTCTTT. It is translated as CASSGAGLVEAFF.

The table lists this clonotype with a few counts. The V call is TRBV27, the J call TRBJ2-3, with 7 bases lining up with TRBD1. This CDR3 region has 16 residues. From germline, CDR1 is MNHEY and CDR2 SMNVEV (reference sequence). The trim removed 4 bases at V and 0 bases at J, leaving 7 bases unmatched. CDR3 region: CASSSPQGSSTDTQYF. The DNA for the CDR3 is TGTGCCAGCAGTTCTCCACAGGGGTCAAGCACAGATACGCAGTATTTT.

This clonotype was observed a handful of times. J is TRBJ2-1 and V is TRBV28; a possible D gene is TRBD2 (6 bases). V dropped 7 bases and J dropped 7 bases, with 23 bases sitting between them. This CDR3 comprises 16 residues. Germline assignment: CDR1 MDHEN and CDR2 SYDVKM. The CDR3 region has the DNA TGTGCCAGCATCCCCGGCGGGGCCGGTGGGGAAAATGAGCAGTTCTTC. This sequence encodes CASIPGGAGGENEQFF.

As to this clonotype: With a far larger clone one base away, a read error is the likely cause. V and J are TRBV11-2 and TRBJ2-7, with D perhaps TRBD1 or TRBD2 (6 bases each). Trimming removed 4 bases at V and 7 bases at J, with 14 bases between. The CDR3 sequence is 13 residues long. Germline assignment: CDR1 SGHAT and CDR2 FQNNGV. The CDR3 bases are TGTGCCAGCAGCTATACCGGGGGCGGTGAGCAGTACTTC. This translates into CASSYTGGGEQYF.

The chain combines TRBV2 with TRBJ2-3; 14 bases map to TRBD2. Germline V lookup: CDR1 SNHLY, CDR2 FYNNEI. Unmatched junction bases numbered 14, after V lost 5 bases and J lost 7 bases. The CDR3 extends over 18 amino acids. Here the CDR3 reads CASSPMGGLAGEDHTQYF. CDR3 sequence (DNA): TGTGCCAGCAGTCCAATGGGGGGACTAGCGGGAGAGGACCATACGCAGTATTTT.

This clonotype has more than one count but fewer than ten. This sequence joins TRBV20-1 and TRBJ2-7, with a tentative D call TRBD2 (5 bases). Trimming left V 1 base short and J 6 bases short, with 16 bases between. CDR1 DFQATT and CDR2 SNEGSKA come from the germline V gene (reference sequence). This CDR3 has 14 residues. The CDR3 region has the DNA TGCAGTGCTAGAGCAAGTACGGAGGCGGGCGAGCAGTACTTC. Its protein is CSARASTEAGEQYF.

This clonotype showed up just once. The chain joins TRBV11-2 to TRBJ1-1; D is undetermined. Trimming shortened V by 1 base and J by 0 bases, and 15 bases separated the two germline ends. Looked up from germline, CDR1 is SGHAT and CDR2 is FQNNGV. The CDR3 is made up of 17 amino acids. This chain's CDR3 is CASSLGHGKGVNTEAFF. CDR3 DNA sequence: TGTGCCAGCAGCTTAGGTCACGGAAAGGGCGTGAACACTGAAGCTTTCTTT.

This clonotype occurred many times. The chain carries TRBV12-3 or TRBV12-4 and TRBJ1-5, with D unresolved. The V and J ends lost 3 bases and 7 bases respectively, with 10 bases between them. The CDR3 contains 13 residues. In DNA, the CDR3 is TGTGCCAGCAGTTTGACGGAGGGACAGCCCCAGCATTTT. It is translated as CASSLTEGQPQHF.

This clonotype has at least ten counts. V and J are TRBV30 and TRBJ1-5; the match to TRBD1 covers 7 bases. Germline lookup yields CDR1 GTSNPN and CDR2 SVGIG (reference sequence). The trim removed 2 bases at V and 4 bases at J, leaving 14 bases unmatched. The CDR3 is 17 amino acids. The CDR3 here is CAWSPRGGGIGNQPQHF. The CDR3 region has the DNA TGTGCCTGGAGTCCCCGGGGAGGGGGCATCGGAAATCAGCCCCAGCATTTT.

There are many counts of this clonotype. CDR3 nucleotide sequence: TGCAGCGTTGGACTAGGTCGGTCCTACAATGAGCAGTTCTTC. It translates to CSVGLGRSYNEQFF. The J gene is TRBJ2-1, the V gene TRBV29-1; weak D call: TRBD2 (6 bases). CDR3 length equals 14 residues. V was clipped by 4 bases and J by 1 base, with 11 bases between them. Germline assignment: CDR1 SQVTM and CDR2 ANQGSEA.

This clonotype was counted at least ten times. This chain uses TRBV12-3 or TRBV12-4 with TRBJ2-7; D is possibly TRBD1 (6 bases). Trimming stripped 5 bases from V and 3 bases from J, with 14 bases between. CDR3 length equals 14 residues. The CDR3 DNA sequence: TGTGCCAGCAGTCCAAGGACAGCCGACTACGAGCAGTACTTC. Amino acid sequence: CASSPRTADYEQYF.

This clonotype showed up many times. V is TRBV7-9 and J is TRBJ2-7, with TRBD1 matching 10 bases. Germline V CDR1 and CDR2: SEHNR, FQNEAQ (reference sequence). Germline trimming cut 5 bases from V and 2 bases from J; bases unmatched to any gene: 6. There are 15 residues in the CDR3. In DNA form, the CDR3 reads TGTGCCAGCAGCCCCAGGACAGGGGGTACCTACGAGCAGTACTTC. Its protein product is CASSPRTGGTYEQYF.

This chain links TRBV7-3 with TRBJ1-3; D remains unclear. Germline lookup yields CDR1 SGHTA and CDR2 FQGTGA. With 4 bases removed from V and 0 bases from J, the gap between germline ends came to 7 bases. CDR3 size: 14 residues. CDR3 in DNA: TGTGCCAGCAGCTCTACAGTCTCTGGAAACACCATATATTTT. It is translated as CASSSTVSGNTIYF.